This T cell receptor (beta chain) is from a study of beta chain features in type 1 diabetes. The V and J ends lost 0 bases and 4 bases, in that order; junction bases with no gene match: 5. Germline values: CDR1 LGHNA, CDR2 YSLEER. The CDR3 consists of 16 residues. Expressed TCRB transcripts were sequenced because the isolated RNA had all been reverse transcribed beforehand. This table comes from immunoSEQ multiplex PCR, and its TCRdb copy is limited to in-frame clones, with some not included. In the table there are 860,000 or so clones, around a sixth of which are singletons. Material for sequencing was naive CD4+ T cells from blood. The receptor comes from a woman aged 18 to 35 in good health. V is TRBV4-3 and J is TRBJ2-4; 8 nucleotides match TRBD2. DNA for the CDR3: TGCGCCAGCAGCCAAGATCTACAGCGGGGGAAAAACATTCAGTACTTC. Protein product: CASSQDLQRGKNIQYF.